This T cell receptor (beta chain) was identified during a study of memory CD4+ T cells and cytomegalovirus serostatus. Method: immunoSEQ multiplex PCR; TCRdb's copy keeps in-frame clones and lacks some. The sample has about 57,000 clones, 70% to 85% seen once. Single viable CD3+CD4+CD8-CD45RO+ cells were sorted as the memory CD4+ T cells. This TCR derives from an adult in good health and CMV-seronegative. Sequencing used memory CD4+ T cells from blood.

CDR3 in amino acids: CAISDGAEGNSPLHF. CDR3 DNA sequence: TGTGCCATCAGTGACGGGGCGGAGGGGAATTCACCCCTCCACTTT. The chain recombines TRBV10-3 with TRBJ1-6, with a weak D call TRBD1 (5 bases). There are 15 residues in the CDR3. Germline CDR1 reads ENHRY; CDR2 reads SYGVKD. V lost 3 bases, J lost 7 bases, and 13 bases lay in between.